Following are 8 T cell receptor beta chains from one sample sequenced in a study of identical twins. TCRdb independently ran MiXCR on the 5' RACE reads; one entry per CDR3 protein. Of 150,000 or so distinct CDR3 sequences in the sample, 3.5% were seen once. The sample taken for sequencing was memory T cells sorted from blood. The receptor set was obtained from a man between 18 and 35 years old in good health.

This clonotype was found many times. The chain carries TRBV11-3 and TRBJ2-3; possible D gene TRBD2, 5 bases. Germline V gene sequence: CDR1 SGHNT, CDR2 YENEEA. This CDR3 contains 13 residues. Trimming left V 5 bases short and J 4 bases short, with 10 bases between. The CDR3 DNA reads as TGTGCCAGCAGCGCGGGCTTCCCAGATACGCAGTATTTT. The encoded protein is CASSAGFPDTQYF.

In its sample, this clonotype was seen many times. The chain combines TRBV9 with TRBJ2-1, with D unclear. CDR1 and CDR2 from the germline V gene are SGDLS and YYNGEE. The CDR3 runs to 14 residues. With 3 bases removed from V and 3 bases from J, the gap between germline ends came to 10 bases. Here the CDR3 reads CASSAPPFYNEQFF. CDR3 bases: TGTGCCAGCAGCGCCCCTCCCTTCTACAATGAGCAGTTCTTC.

This clonotype was seen repeatedly, ten times or more. The V gene is TRBV15, the J gene TRBJ1-5; D unresolved. The CDR3 has 15 residues. Germline V gene data show CDR1 as LNHNV and CDR2 as YYDKDF (reference sequence). V gave up 0 bases and J gave up 1 base, with 7 bases separating them. The CDR3 DNA is TGTGCCACCAGCAGAGATCGGGCGAGCAATCAGCCCCAGCATTTT. It yields the protein CATSRDRASNQPQHF. Full variable domain (remainder filled in from reference TRBV15 and TRBJ1-5): DAMVIQNPRYQVTQFGKPVTLSCSQTLNHNVMYWYQQKSSQAPKLLFHYYDKDFNNEADTPDNFQSRRPNTSFCFLDIRSPGLGDTAMYLCATSRDRASNQPQHFGDGTRLSIL.

In this sample, this clonotype turned up many times. The V and J genes are TRBV9 and TRBJ2-1; perhaps TRBD2 as D (6 bases). The germline V gene has CDR1 SGDLS and CDR2 YYNGEE. The CDR3 runs to 15 residues. V was clipped by 3 bases and J by 15 bases, with 25 bases between them. CDR3 DNA: TGTGCCAGCAGCGGAGGGACTCTGGGGTGGGTGAATCTGTTCTTC. Translated: CASSGGTLGWVNLFF.

In this sample, this clonotype turned up many times. This rearrangement joins TRBV12-3 or TRBV12-4 to TRBJ1-5, with D tentatively TRBD1 (5 bases). The CDR3 runs 13 residues. V lost 6 bases and J 11 bases, leaving 17 bases between the germline ends. DNA of the CDR3: TGTGCCAGCAGCGAGACAGCCTTTACCACCCAGCATTTT. Encoded protein: CASSETAFTTQHF.

This clonotype was seen at least ten times. The J gene is TRBJ1-1, the V gene TRBV6-5; 9 nucleotides align to TRBD1. The V segment lost 2 bases and the J segment 4 bases; nucleotides outside the gene matches: 5. This CDR3 is built from 15 residues. CDR1 and CDR2 (germline): MNHEY, SVGAGI. CDR3 nucleotides: TGTGCCAGCAGTTACGGAGACAGGGGGGGCACTGAAGCTTTCTTT. This encodes CASSYGDRGGTEAFF.

This clonotype was observed many times. The chain employs TRBV4-2 and TRBJ2-5; maybe TRBD2 (5 bases). The ends were cut back, 4 bases at V and 4 bases at J, with 13 bases in the middle. This CDR3 has 14 amino acids. CDR1 is LGHNA, CDR2 YNFKEQ, per germline. This chain's CDR3 is CASSPGSATETQYF. The CDR3 DNA reads TGTGCCAGCAGCCCAGGTAGCGCCACAGAGACCCAGTACTTC.

The table lists this clonotype with many counts. V gene TRBV12-3 or TRBV12-4 combines with J gene TRBJ2-1; 12 bases are a match to TRBD2. This CDR3 is 16 amino acids long. Trimming cost V 3 bases and J 9 bases; bases outside gene matches: 9. DNA for the CDR3: TGTGCCAGCAGTTTTCCCGGACTAGCGGGGAAAGGTGAGCAGTTCTTC. This sequence encodes CASSFPGLAGKGEQFF.